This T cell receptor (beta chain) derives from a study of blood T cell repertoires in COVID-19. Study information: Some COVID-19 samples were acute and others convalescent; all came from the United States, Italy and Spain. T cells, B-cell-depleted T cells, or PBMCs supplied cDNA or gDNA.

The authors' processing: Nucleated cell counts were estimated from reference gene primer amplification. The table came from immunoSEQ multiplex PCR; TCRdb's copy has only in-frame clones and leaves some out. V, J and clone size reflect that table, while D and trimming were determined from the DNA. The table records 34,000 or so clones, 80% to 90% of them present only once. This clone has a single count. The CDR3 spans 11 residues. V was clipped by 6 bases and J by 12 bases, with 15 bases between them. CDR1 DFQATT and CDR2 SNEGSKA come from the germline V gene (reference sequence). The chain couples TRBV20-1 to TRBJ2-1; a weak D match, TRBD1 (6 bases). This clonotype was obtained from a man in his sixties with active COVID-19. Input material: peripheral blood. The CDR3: CSAQGTWTQFF. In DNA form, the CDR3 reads TGCAGTGCCCAGGGGACGTGGACGCAGTTCTTC.